In its sample, the clone carrying this TCR beta chain was seen a few times. Antigen: not known. This record belongs to a study of CD8 T cells in ankylosing spondylitis. Study-level results: Characteristic of ankylosing spondylitis blood, it appeared, was a TCR beta motif comprising several highly homologous variants. The clones that were linked to disease were reported to be significantly enriched in matched synovial fluid samples from ankylosing spondylitis patients. Disease-linked clones proved CD8+ and comparatively uncommon in peripheral blood.

V shed 6 bases and J 5 bases; nucleotides not matched to a gene: 7. Germline V gene lookup returns CDR1 SGHTA and CDR2 FQGTGA. The CDR3 spans 14 residues. Preparation of TCR beta libraries was done by quantitative 5'-RACE with molecular barcodes. Each CDR3 protein gets one entry after TCRdb re-called the 5' RACE reads with MiXCR. The data hold around 230,000 distinct CDR3 sequences, with 7% to 10% observed a single time. This receptor was taken from a female donor with ankylosing spondylitis or in good health (not recorded which). Sequencing was carried out using blood, either unsorted or a sorted T cell fraction (not recorded which). This rearrangement joins TRBV7-3 to TRBJ2-1; 7 bases are shared with TRBD2. This CDR3 is CASSSSGANNEQFF. CDR3 sequence (DNA): TGTGCCAGCAGTTCTAGCGGAGCTAACAATGAGCAGTTCTTC.